These 9 T cell receptor beta chains were all obtained from the same sample, sequenced in a study of vaccination effects on CD4 cells after COVID-19. The method was immunoSEQ multiplex PCR; TCRdb's version includes in-frame clones alone and lacks a portion of them. This table has tens of thousands of clones, roughly 73% appearing once. CD4+ T cell isolation took place after 10 days of culture. No antigen has been identified for these receptors. Source: CD4+ T cells from PBMCs cultured without peptide, taken before COVID-19 vaccination. Receptors originate from a human donor who received a COVID-19 vaccine.

The chain combines TRBV7-9 with TRBJ2-3; 7 nucleotides align to TRBD1. CDR1 is SEHNR, CDR2 FQNEAQ, per germline (reference sequence). CDR3 length: 17 amino acids. Trimming at V came to 2 bases and at J to 3 bases, leaving 11 bases not matched to a gene. The DNA of the CDR3 is TGTGCCAGCAGCTTACCCGGGACAGCTAAGGTAACAGATACGCAGTATTTT. This codes for CASSLPGTAKVTDTQYF.

This clone has only a few counts. The genes are TRBV9 and TRBJ2-1, with unresolved D. This CDR3 comprises 15 residues. Germline CDR1 is SGDLS and CDR2 is YYNGEE. V lost 4 bases to trimming and J lost 1 base, with 12 bases between them. Written as DNA, the CDR3 is TGTGCCAGCAGCCCGCGCCCAGCGTCCTACAATGAGCAGTTCTTC. This sequence encodes CASSPRPASYNEQFF. The full variable domain, its missing parts supplied by reference TRBV9 and TRBJ2-1, is DSGVTQTPKHLITATGQRVTLRCSPRSGDLSVYWYQQSLDQGLQFLIQYYNGEERAKGNILERFSAQQFPDLHSELNLSSLELGDSALYFCASSPRPASYNEQFFGPGTRLTVL.

In this sample, this clone turned up a few times. V and J are TRBV18 and TRBJ1-2; 7 bases match TRBD1. The CDR3 contains 18 residues. V shed 0 bases and J 1 base; nucleotides not matched to a gene: 11. Per the germline V gene, CDR1 is KGHSH and CDR2 is LQKENI. CDR3 protein: CASSPPGHRGLLNYGYTF. CDR3 nucleotide sequence: TGTGCCAGCTCACCACCAGGCCACAGGGGCCTACTTAACTATGGCTACACCTTC.

This chain joins TRBV21-1 and TRBJ2-7; TRBD1, as called in the table, went unchecked against the DNA. TRBV21-1 is annotated as a pseudogene. The CDR3 is made up of 15 amino acids. The DNA for the CDR3 is TGTGCCAGCAGCAAAGCTCCGACAGTAGTGGACGAGCAGTACTTC. It specifies CASSKAPTVVDEQYF.

This chain uses TRBV28 with TRBJ1-2, with D perhaps matching TRBD1 (6 bases). The CDR3 is 13 amino acids. CDR1 is MDHEN, CDR2 SYDVKM, per germline. V lost 7 bases and J lost 4, with 13 bases in between. The DNA for the CDR3 is TGTGCCAGCAAGGGGGGGGGACTCTATGGCTACACCTTC. It specifies CASKGGGLYGYTF.

The rearrangement uses TRBV5-1 and TRBJ1-1; D may be TRBD1 (6 bases). The CDR3 covers 14 residues. Germline CDR1 is SGHRS and CDR2 is YFSETQ. Trimming removed 4 bases at V and 4 bases at J, with 14 bases between. Here the CDR3 DNA reads TGCGCCAGCAGCGACGGGGGCGCGGGCACTGAAGCTTTCTTT. This translates into CASSDGGAGTEAFF.

This rearrangement joins TRBV24-1 to TRBJ1-2; D unresolved. The CDR3 has 13 amino acids. Germline loops: CDR1 KGHDR, CDR2 SFDVKD. Trimming cost V 1 base and J 5 bases, with 7 bases left between them. CDR3 sequence reads: CATSDFRDYGYTF. Here the CDR3 DNA reads TGTGCCACCAGTGATTTTAGGGATTATGGCTACACCTTC.

This chain links TRBV29-1 with TRBJ1-3, with 7 bases lining up with TRBD1. There are 12 residues in the CDR3. The V segment lost 7 bases and the J segment 6 bases; nucleotides outside the gene matches: 6. The germline gives CDR1 SQVTM, CDR2 ANQGSEA. The CDR3 DNA reads as TGCAGCGCCGGGACAGAATTAAACACCATATATTTT. It yields the protein CSAGTELNTIYF.

This rearrangement joins TRBV30 to TRBJ1-6; no definite D call. Looked up from germline, CDR1 is GTSNPN and CDR2 is SVGIG (reference sequence). The CDR3 extends over 14 amino acids. The V end lost 4 bases, the J end lost 7 bases, and 14 bases lay between the germline ends. The CDR3 reads CAWTSATLNSPLHF. The CDR3 nucleotides read TGTGCCTGGACGTCGGCCACACTAAATTCACCCCTCCACTTT. Filled out from reference TRBV30 and TRBJ1-6, the complete variable domain reads SQTIHQWPATLVQPVGSPLSLECTVEGTSNPNLYWYRQAAGRGLQLLFYSVGIGQISSEVPQNLSASRPQDRQFILSSKKLLLSDSGFYLCAWTSATLNSPLHFGNGTRLTVT.